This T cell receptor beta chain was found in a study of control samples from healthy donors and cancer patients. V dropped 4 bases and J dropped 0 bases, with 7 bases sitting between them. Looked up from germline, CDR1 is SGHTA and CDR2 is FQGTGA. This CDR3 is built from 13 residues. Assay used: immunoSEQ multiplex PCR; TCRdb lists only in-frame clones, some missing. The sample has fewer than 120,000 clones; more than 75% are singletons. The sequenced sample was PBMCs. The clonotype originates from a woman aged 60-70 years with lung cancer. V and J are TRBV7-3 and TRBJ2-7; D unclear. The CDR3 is CASSSSPSYEQYF. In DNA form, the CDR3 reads TGTGCCAGCAGCTCGTCGCCCTCCTACGAGCAGTACTTC.